This T cell receptor (beta chain) stems from a study of CD4 and CD8 cells across lung adenocarcinoma regions. A single record per CDR3 protein comes from TCRdb applying MiXCR to the PCR reads. The sample yields about 20,000 distinct CDR3 sequences, around half seen once. This CDR3 comprises 15 residues. Germline-derived CDR1 and CDR2 are SGHTA and FQGNSA. J lost 4 bases, V lost 5 bases, and 4 bases had no gene match. In this sample, this clonotype turned up a few times. The patients had localized lung adenocarcinoma, a non-small cell subtype. What was sequenced was CD8+ T cells from the center of a lung tumor. V gene TRBV7-2 combines with J gene TRBJ1-6; 8 nucleotides line up with TRBD1. The origin of this receptor is a female donor with lung adenocarcinoma. The CD4 and CD8 labels of this study may be unreliable. As DNA, the CDR3 is TGTGCCAGCAGCCCAGGACAGGGTTATAATTCACCCCTCCACTTT. It codes for CASSPGQGYNSPLHF.